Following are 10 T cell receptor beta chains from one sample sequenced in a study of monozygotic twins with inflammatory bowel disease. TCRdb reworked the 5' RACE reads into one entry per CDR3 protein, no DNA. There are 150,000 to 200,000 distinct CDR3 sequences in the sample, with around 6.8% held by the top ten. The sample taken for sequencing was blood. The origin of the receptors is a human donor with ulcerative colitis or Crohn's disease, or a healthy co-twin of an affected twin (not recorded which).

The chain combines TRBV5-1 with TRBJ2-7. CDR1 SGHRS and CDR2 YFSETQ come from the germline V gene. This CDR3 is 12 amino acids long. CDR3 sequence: CASRDGAYEQYF.

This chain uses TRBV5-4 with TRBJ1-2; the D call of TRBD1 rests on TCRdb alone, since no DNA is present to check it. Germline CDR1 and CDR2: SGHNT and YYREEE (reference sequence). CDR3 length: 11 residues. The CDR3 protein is CASSHPGGYTF.

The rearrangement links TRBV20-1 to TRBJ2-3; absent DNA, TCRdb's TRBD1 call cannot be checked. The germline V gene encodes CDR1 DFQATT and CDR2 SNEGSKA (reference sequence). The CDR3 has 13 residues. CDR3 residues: CSARGAQTDTQYF.

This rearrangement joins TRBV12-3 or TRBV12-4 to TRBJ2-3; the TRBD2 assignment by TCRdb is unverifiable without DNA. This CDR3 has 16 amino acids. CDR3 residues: CASSLAEEVITDTQYF.

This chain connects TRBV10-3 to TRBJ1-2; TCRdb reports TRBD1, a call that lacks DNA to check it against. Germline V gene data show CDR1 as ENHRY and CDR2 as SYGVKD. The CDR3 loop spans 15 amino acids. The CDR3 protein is CAISKAKDRGYGYTF.

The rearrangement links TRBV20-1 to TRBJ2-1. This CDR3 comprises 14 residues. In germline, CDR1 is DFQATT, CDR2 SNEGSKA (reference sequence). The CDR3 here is CSAATGSSYNEQFF.

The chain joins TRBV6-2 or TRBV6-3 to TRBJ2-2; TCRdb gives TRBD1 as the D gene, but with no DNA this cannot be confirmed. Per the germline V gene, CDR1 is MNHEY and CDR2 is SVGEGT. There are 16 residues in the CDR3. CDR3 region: CASRFSLTGDTGELFF.

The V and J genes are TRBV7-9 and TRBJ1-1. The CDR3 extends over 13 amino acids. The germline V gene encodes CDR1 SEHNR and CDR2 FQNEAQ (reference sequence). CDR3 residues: CASSPEGRTEAFF. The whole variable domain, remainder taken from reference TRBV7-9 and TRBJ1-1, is DTGVSQNPRHKITKRGQNVTFRCDPISEHNRLYWYRQTLGQGPEFLTYFQNEAQLEKSRLLSDRFSAERPKGSFSTLEIQRTEQGDSAMYLCASSPEGRTEAFFGQGTRLTVV.

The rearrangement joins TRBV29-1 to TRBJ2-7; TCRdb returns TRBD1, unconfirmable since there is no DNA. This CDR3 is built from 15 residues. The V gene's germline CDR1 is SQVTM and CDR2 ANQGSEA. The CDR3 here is CSVVWLDRGASEQYF.

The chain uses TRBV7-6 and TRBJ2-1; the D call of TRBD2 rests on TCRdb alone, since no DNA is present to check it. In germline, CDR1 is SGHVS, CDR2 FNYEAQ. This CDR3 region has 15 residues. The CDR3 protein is CASTPERGVRNEQFF.